These T cell receptor beta chains were read from a single sample in a study of blood T cell repertoires in COVID-19. Clones were read by immunoSEQ multiplex PCR, and TCRdb kept only the in-frame ones, dropping some. Of about 260,000 clones in the sample, around 90% were seen once. The sequencing input was peripheral blood. The source is a woman between 40 and 55 years old with acute or convalescent COVID-19. CDR3s include the opening cysteine and the closing phenylalanine or tryptophan. D genes are given only for firm matches. Not every row has a clone size; where given, it reads once, few, many or a size class.

abundance	d_gene	len	v_gene	j_gene	CDR3nt	CDR3aa
NA	NA	11	TRBV2	TRBJ1-5	TGTGCCAGCGGGACAAATCAGCCCCAGCATTTT	CASGTNQPQHF
few	TRBD1	16	TRBV18	TRBJ1-3	TGTGCCAGCTCCCTCGGCAGGGGGCTCTCTGGAAACACCATATATTTT	CASSLGRGLSGNTIYF
NA	TRBD2	17	TRBV27	TRBJ2-3	TGTGCCAGCCTAGGCCTAGCGGGGGGCCGCCCCACAGATACGCAGTATTTT	CASLGLAGGRPTDTQYF
NA	NA	13	TRBV5-5	TRBJ1-1	TGTGCCAGCATCCTGGACCAAGGGGCTGAAGCTTTCTTT	CASILDQGAEAFF
NA	NA	12	TRBV9	TRBJ1-4	TGTGCCAGCAGCGCGGGGGATGAAAAACTGTTTTTT	CASSAGDEKLFF
NA	NA	15	TRBV5-1	TRBJ1-2	TGCGCCAGCAGCTCCCAGGGGTGGGTCAACTATGGCTACACCTTC	CASSSQGWVNYGYTF
NA	TRBD2	13	TRBV4-2	TRBJ2-3	TGTGCCAGCAGCCAGGGGGGGAAAGATACGCAGTATTTT	CASSQGGKDTQYF
NA	NA	16	TRBV14	TRBJ2-3	TGTGCCAGCAGCCATGGCTACAGGTCCTTCACAGATACGCAGTATTTT	CASSHGYRSFTDTQYF
few	TRBD1	15	TRBV2	TRBJ1-6	TGTGCCAGCAGTGAGGGGAGGACAGGGGGTTCACCCCTCCACTTT	CASSEGRTGGSPLHF
NA	TRBD1	12	TRBV6-5	TRBJ1-1	TGTGCCAGCAGCCCGGGACAGTTCGAAGCTTTCTTT	CASSPGQFEAFF
NA	NA	14	TRBV27	TRBJ1-2	TGTGCCAGCAGTTTAGGGGCCAGGGGCAATGGCTACACCTTC	CASSLGARGNGYTF
few	TRBD1	14	TRBV27	TRBJ2-1	TGTGCCAGCAGACCGGGACAGGGGGCCGGTGAGCAGTTCTTC	CASRPGQGAGEQFF
few	TRBD1	15	TRBV7-8	TRBJ1-4	TGTGCCAGCAGCTGGAACAGGGGGATTAATGAAAAACTGTTTTTT	CASSWNRGINEKLFF
NA	TRBD1	16	TRBV24-1	TRBJ1-2	TGTGCCACCAGTGATGGACCGGGACAGGGGGCCCGTGGCTACACCTTC	CATSDGPGQGARGYTF
NA	TRBD1	19	TRBV5-1	TRBJ2-2	TGCGCCAGCAGCTCTCTGGTTGATCAGCTAGACAGGGGAGAAGGGGAGCTGTTTTTT	CASSSLVDQLDRGEGELFF
NA	TRBD1	14	TRBV5-4	TRBJ2-1	TGTGCCAGCTACCGACAGGGGGCTAGAAATGAGCAGTTCTTC	CASYRQGARNEQFF
NA	NA	12	TRBV7-9	TRBJ1-2	TGTGCCAGCAGCGGGGGGAACTATGGCTACACCTTC	CASSGGNYGYTF
once	TRBD1	17	TRBV19	TRBJ1-4	TGTGCCAGTACCCTGGGGACAGGGGAAGGTTTGAATGAAAAACTGTTTTTT	CASTLGTGEGLNEKLFF
few	TRBD1	14	TRBV6-5	TRBJ1-1	TGTGCCAGCAGTAGACAGGGGACGGACACTGAAGCTTTCTTT	CASSRQGTDTEAFF
NA	NA	14	TRBV2	TRBJ1-5	TGTGCCAGCAGTGGTCGTCCTGGCAATCAGCCCCAGCATTTT	CASSGRPGNQPQHF
once	NA	14	TRBV7-2	TRBJ1-5	TGTGCCAGCAGCAGTCGGGAGGGGCATCAGCCCCAGCATTTT	CASSSREGHQPQHF
NA	NA	16	TRBV3-1/TRBV3-2	TRBJ2-2	TGTGCCAGCAGCTTTCGACGAGGCGCGAACACCGGGGAGCTGTTTTTT	CASSFRRGANTGELFF
NA	TRBD1	14	TRBV2	TRBJ1-2	TGTGCCAGCAGCCCTCGTGGGACAGGGGATGGCTACACCTTC	CASSPRGTGDGYTF
NA	NA	16	TRBV5-1	TRBJ1-1	TGCGCCAGCAGCTTGGCCAGGACAAGCATGAACACTGAAGCTTTCTTT	CASSLARTSMNTEAFF
NA	NA	17	TRBV15	TRBJ2-1	TGTGCCACCAGCAGTTTGGAGGGGGGGGGCTTATACAATGAGCAGTTCTTC	CATSSLEGGGLYNEQFF
NA	NA	14	TRBV19	TRBJ1-6	TGTGCCAGTTGCTGGACAGCAAGAAATTCACCCCTCCACTTT	CASCWTARNSPLHF
NA	NA	14	TRBV12-5	TRBJ1-3	TGTGCTAGTGGTTTGGGACAGGACGCGAACACCATATATTTT	CASGLGQDANTIYF
few	NA	15	TRBV18	TRBJ1-1	TGTGCCAGCTCACCACCTGGGCAGTCGAGCACTGAAGCTTTCTTT	CASSPPGQSSTEAFF
once	NA	13	TRBV5-6	TRBJ1-1	TGTGCCAGCAGCTTGAGGGGTGGCACTGAAGCTTTCTTT	CASSLRGGTEAFF
NA	NA	13	TRBV24-1	TRBJ2-3	TGTGCCACCAGTGACGGTAGCGTAGATACGCAGTATTTT	CATSDGSVDTQYF
NA	TRBD1	12	TRBV6-5	TRBJ1-2	TGTGCCAGCAGTTACTCCGACAGGGAGAGAACCTTC	CASSYSDRERTF
once	NA	14	TRBV7-3	TRBJ1-6	TGTGCCAGCAGCTCACAGGGCCGTAATTCACCCCTCCACTTT	CASSSQGRNSPLHF
few	NA	14	TRBV7-9	TRBJ1-1	TGTGCCAGCAGCTTAGGGGGACTTGGCACTGAAGCTTTCTTT	CASSLGGLGTEAFF
NA	NA	15	TRBV4-2	TRBJ1-1	TGTGCCAGCAGCCAAGAAGATAAGGTGGGCGCTGAAGCTTTCTTT	CASSQEDKVGAEAFF
NA	NA	18	TRBV12-5	TRBJ1-5	TGTGCTAGTGGTTTGGTACTATCGAGGGTCTTCCATAATCAGCCCCAGCATTTT	CASGLVLSRVFHNQPQHF
NA	NA	14	TRBV18	TRBJ1-1	TGTGCCAGCTCACCACAGGAGAGGAACACTGAAGCTTTCTTT	CASSPQERNTEAFF
NA	NA	12	TRBV29-1	TRBJ1-2	TGCAGTCTGTTTTATCTAGGGAGAGGCTACACCTTC	CSLFYLGRGYTF
NA	NA	17	TRBV5-1	TRBJ2-1	TGCGCCAGCAGCTTGGCCTCTCAGTCGAGGGTTGTCGATGAGCAGTTCTTC	CASSLASQSRVVDEQFF
NA	NA	14	TRBV7-8	TRBJ1-1	TGTGCCAGCAGCTTGCATGGAGGGAACACTGAAGCTTTCTTT	CASSLHGGNTEAFF
NA	NA	17	TRBV6-4	TRBJ1-5	TGTGCCAGCAGTGTGGAGGAGGAGAAAGCTAGCAATCAGCCCCAGCATTTT	CASSVEEEKASNQPQHF
many	TRBD2	17	TRBV28	TRBJ2-4	TGTGCCAGCAGCTCGGGGGGGGCCGGCGGTGCCAAAAACATTCAGTACTTC	CASSSGGAGGAKNIQYF
once	TRBD1	13	TRBV2	TRBJ1-1	TGTGCCAGCAGTGAACGACGACAGGGTACAGCTTTCTTT	CASSERRQGTAFF
NA	NA	13	TRBV6-5	TRBJ2-1	TGTGCCAGCAGCCCCAACTCCCGTGATGAGCAGTTCTTC	CASSPNSRDEQFF
once	TRBD1	16	TRBV5-4	TRBJ1-3	TGTGCCAGCAGCATACCTGGGACAGGGTCTGGAAACACCATATATTTT	CASSIPGTGSGNTIYF
NA	NA	15	TRBV5-1	TRBJ2-3	TGCGCCAGCAGCTACCCCAGGGGCCTCACAGATACGCAGTATTTT	CASSYPRGLTDTQYF